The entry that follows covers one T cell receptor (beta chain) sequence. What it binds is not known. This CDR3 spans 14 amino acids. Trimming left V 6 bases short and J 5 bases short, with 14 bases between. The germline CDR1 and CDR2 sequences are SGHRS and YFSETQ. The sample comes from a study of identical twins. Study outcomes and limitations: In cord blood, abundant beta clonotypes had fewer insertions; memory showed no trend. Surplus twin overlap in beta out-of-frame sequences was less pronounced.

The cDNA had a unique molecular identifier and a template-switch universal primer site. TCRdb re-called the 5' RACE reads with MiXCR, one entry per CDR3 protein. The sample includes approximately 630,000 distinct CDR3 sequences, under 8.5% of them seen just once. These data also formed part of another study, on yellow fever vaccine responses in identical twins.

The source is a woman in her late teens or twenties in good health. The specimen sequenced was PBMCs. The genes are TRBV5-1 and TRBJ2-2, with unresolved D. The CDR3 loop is CASTRSQQTGELFF. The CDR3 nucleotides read TGCGCCAGCACTCGTTCCCAGCAAACCGGGGAGCTGTTTTTT.